Below, one T cell receptor (beta chain) is given with its context. The data are from a study of blood T cells in healthy people across ages. A second PCR, run for roughly 7 to 12 cycles, used a sample-barcoded 5' primer plus a J-beta primer mix. TCRdb re-analysed the 5' RACE reads in MiXCR, keeping a single row per CDR3 protein. This sample has 1.5 million or so distinct CDR3 sequences; approximately 39% occur once, and the top ten carry over 3.5%. CDR1 is SQVTM, CDR2 ANQGSEA, per germline. The V gene end was trimmed by 5 bases and the J gene end by 7 bases; junction bases not matched to a gene: 23. The CDR3 extends over 18 amino acids.

The chain recombines TRBV29-1 with TRBJ2-7; 10 bases match TRBD2. The sequenced sample consisted of blood. This clonotype was obtained from a woman aged 18-35 years in good health. CDR3 in DNA: TGCAGCGTTAGGTGGAGACGGGTGAGAGGACTAGCGGTCAATGAGCAGTACTTC. This translates into CSVRWRRVRGLAVNEQYF.